This TCR beta chain was sequenced for a study of T cell responses to AZD1222 COVID-19 vaccine. Study observations and caveats: The repertoires were collected only after the peak T cell response.

CDR1 is SGHRS, CDR2 YFSETQ, per germline. There are 15 residues in the CDR3. Trimming shortened V by 0 bases and J by 7 bases, and 14 bases separated the two germline ends. The table came from immunoSEQ multiplex PCR; TCRdb's copy has only in-frame clones and leaves some out. There are 83,000 or so clones in the sample; 75% to 95% occur only once, and 28% lies in the top ten. Worth noting for this clone: Its antigen is not identified.

The source is an adult who received the AZD1222 COVID-19 vaccine. The V call is TRBV5-1, the J call TRBJ1-5; D ambiguous. The source was peripheral blood, collected 28 days after the second AZD1222 dose. CDR3 DNA: TGCGCCAGCAGCTTGGAAACGGGATCTGAACAGCCCCAGCATTTT. Translating gives CASSLETGSEQPQHF. Full variable domain (outside the CDR3, taken from reference TRBV5-1 and TRBJ1-5): KAGVTQTPRYLIKTRGQQVTLSCSPISGHRSVSWYQQTPGQGLQFLFEYFSETQRNKGNFPGRFSGRQFSNSRSEMNVSTLELGDSALYLCASSLETGSEQPQHFGDGTRLSIL.